One sample yielded the 23 T cell receptor beta chains listed below, sequenced in a study of OX40 agonist ivuxolimab in advanced cancers. The method was immunoSEQ multiplex PCR; TCRdb's version includes in-frame clones alone and lacks a portion of them. Altogether approximately 92,000 clones are present, about 96% being singletons, with the ten largest covering around 2.2%. The sequenced sample was CD4+ or CD8+ T cells sorted from blood, obtained in a trial of the OX40 agonist ivuxolimab. The source of these receptors is an adult with an advanced solid tumor such as melanoma, head and neck, liver or kidney cancer.

Here the CDR3 reads CASSLSRSGVYEQYF. DNA for the CDR3: TGTGCCAGCAGTTTATCGCGGTCGGGGGTCTACGAGCAGTACTTC. The chain has TRBV27 and TRBJ2-7, with a weak D call TRBD2 (6 bases). Trimming pared 0 bases from V and 3 bases from J, leaving 12 bases between. This CDR3 spans 15 amino acids. From germline, CDR1 is MNHEY and CDR2 SMNVEV (reference sequence).

This chain connects TRBV5-1 to TRBJ1-1; D is perhaps TRBD1 (6 bases). The germline gives CDR1 SGHRS, CDR2 YFSETQ. The V end lost 0 bases, the J end lost 11 bases, and 8 bases lay between the germline ends. The CDR3 contains 11 residues. The CDR3 loop reads CASSLAGEAFF. Here the CDR3 DNA reads TGCGCCAGCAGCTTGGCAGGGGAGGCTTTCTTT.

V is TRBV6-1 and J is TRBJ2-2; unclear D gene. The CDR3 runs 15 residues. Trimming left V 1 base short and J 1 base short, with 7 bases between. CDR1 is MNHNS and CDR2 is SASEGT in the germline V gene. As DNA, the CDR3 is TGTGCCAGCAGTGAAGTTGTCCTGAACACCGGGGAGCTGTTTTTT. It is translated as CASSEVVLNTGELFF.

The rearrangement links TRBV6-5 to TRBJ2-7; a weak D match, TRBD1 (6 bases). Germline assignment: CDR1 MNHEY and CDR2 SVGAGI. The CDR3 has 15 amino acids. V was shortened by 2 bases and J by 0 bases, with 11 bases between the two germline ends. The CDR3 is CASSYMKDSSYEQYF. The DNA of the CDR3 is TGTGCCAGCAGTTACATGAAGGACAGCTCCTACGAGCAGTACTTC.

This clone was seen a single time. This chain's CDR3 is CASRKKPGAGTDTQYF. As DNA, the CDR3 is TGTGCCAGCAGAAAAAAGCCGGGGGCTGGCACAGATACGCAGTATTTT. The chain recombines TRBV21-1 with TRBJ2-3. TRBV21-1 is reported as a pseudogene. This CDR3 has 16 amino acids.

The gene calls are TRBV6-1 and TRBJ2-1; D might be TRBD2 (5 bases). The germline V gene has CDR1 MNHNS and CDR2 SASEGT. The CDR3 contains 12 residues. V was pared by 4 bases and J by 10 bases, with 11 bases between. CDR3: CASSAGGWEQFF. CDR3 DNA: TGTGCCAGCAGTGCCGGCGGGTGGGAGCAGTTCTTC.

This chain joins TRBV2 and TRBJ2-1; TRBD2 matches at 8 bases. Germline-derived CDR1 and CDR2 are SNHLY and FYNNEI. V trimming: 3 bases; J trimming: 6 bases; junction bases outside the gene matches: 4. The CDR3 has 14 residues. For the CDR3, the DNA is TGTGCCAGCAGTGATCCGGGACTAGGCAATGAGCAGTTCTTC. It specifies CASSDPGLGNEQFF.

V gene TRBV19 combines with J gene TRBJ1-5; possibly TRBD1 for D (6 bases). This CDR3 is 18 amino acids long. V lost 4 bases and J 0 bases, leaving 19 bases between the germline ends. Germline CDR1 and CDR2: LNHDA and SQIVND (reference sequence). The CDR3 here is CASSTLEQTGDSNQPQHF. The DNA for the CDR3 is TGTGCCAGTAGTACACTAGAGCAGACAGGAGATAGCAATCAGCCCCAGCATTTT.

This clone was observed once. The chain has TRBV7-3 and TRBJ1-1, with TRBD1 matching 7 bases. In germline, CDR1 is SGHTA, CDR2 FQGTGA. The CDR3 covers 16 residues. The V and J ends lost 1 base and 5 bases, in that order; junction bases with no gene match: 10. CDR3 nucleotide sequence: TGTGCCAGCAGCTTAATGGGACAGAGTGGGGGGACTGAAGCTTTCTTT. Translated: CASSLMGQSGGTEAFF.

J is TRBJ2-7 and V is TRBV6-1; D is possibly TRBD2 (7 bases). The germline V gene encodes CDR1 MNHNS and CDR2 SASEGT. This CDR3 comprises 15 residues. V was trimmed by 1 base and J by 4 bases, leaving 14 bases between them. The CDR3 bases are TGTGCCAGCAGTGAAGGGATGGGAGGGGGTTACGAGCAGTACTTC. Translating gives CASSEGMGGGYEQYF.

The rearrangement uses TRBV7-9 and TRBJ2-5, with a weak D call TRBD2 (6 bases). The CDR3 is made up of 17 amino acids. CDR1 is SEHNR, CDR2 FQNEAQ, per germline (reference sequence). V was cut by 0 bases and J by 4 bases, with 18 bases left in between. This chain's CDR3 is CASSLAAGGTPGETQYF. The CDR3 DNA reads TGTGCCAGCAGCTTAGCGGCTGGCGGGACCCCAGGAGAGACCCAGTACTTC.

The chain employs TRBV7-2 and TRBJ1-4, with D tentatively TRBD1 (5 bases). Germline CDR1 reads SGHTA; CDR2 reads FQGNSA. Trimming removed 5 bases from V and 6 bases from J, with 10 bases in between. The CDR3 covers 13 residues. CDR3 sequence reads: CASSDSGDEKLFF. CDR3 DNA sequence: TGTGCCAGCAGCGACAGTGGGGATGAAAAACTGTTTTTT.

The chain recombines TRBV19 with TRBJ1-1; 7 bases line up with TRBD1. Germline assignment: CDR1 LNHDA and CDR2 SQIVND (reference sequence). The CDR3 covers 12 residues. V lost 5 bases, J lost 6 bases, and 3 bases stayed unmatched. This CDR3 is CASSPGTAEAFF. The CDR3 DNA sequence: TGTGCCAGTAGTCCCGGGACAGCTGAAGCTTTCTTT. Supplemented by reference TRBV19 and TRBJ1-1, the full variable domain reads DGGITQSPKYLFRKEGQNVTLSCEQNLNHDAMYWYRQDPGQGLRLIYYSQIVNDFQKGDIAEGYSVSREKKESFPLTVTSAQKNPTAFYLCASSPGTAEAFFGQGTRLTVV.

The chain carries TRBV5-6 and TRBJ2-1, with D perhaps given as TRBD1 or TRBD2 (5 bases each). Germline-derived CDR1 and CDR2 are SGHDT and YYEEEE. The CDR3 spans 14 residues. Trimming took 2 bases from V and 6 from J, leaving 12 bases between them. CDR3 amino acids: CASSFSGPRNEQFF. CDR3 nucleotides: TGTGCCAGCAGCTTCTCGGGACCCCGCAATGAGCAGTTCTTC.

This chain links TRBV29-1 with TRBJ2-2, with 7 bases lining up with TRBD2. The V gene's germline CDR1 is SQVTM and CDR2 ANQGSEA. This CDR3 region has 15 residues. J was trimmed by 5 bases and V by 2 bases; bases with no gene match: 8. For the CDR3, the DNA is TGCAGCGTTGAACCCAGGGAGGGAGAAACCGGGGAGCTGTTTTTT. Its translation is CSVEPREGETGELFF.

V usage is TRBV7-8 and J usage is TRBJ2-1, with 7 bases matching TRBD1. J gave up 9 bases and V 6 bases, and 11 bases lay outside the gene matches. Germline V lookup: CDR1 SGHVS, CDR2 FQNEAQ. This CDR3 contains 14 residues. For the CDR3, the DNA is TGTGCCAGCAGAGTAGGGGGCGCGGTTGGTGAGCAGTTCTTC. Its protein is CASRVGGAVGEQFF. The whole variable domain, remainder taken from reference TRBV7-8 and TRBJ2-1, is GAGVSQSPRYKVAKRGQDVALRCDPISGHVSLFWYQQALGQGPEFLTYFQNEAQLDKSGLPSDRFFAERPEGSVSTLKIQRTQQEDSAVYLCASRVGGAVGEQFFGPGTRLTVL.

The chain employs TRBV7-7 and TRBJ1-1, with D uncertain. This CDR3 is built from 9 residues. Germline lookup yields CDR1 SSHAT and CDR2 FNYEAQ (reference sequence). V shed 11 bases and J shed 6 bases, with 7 bases lying between them. CDR3 residues: CAHTPEAFF. In DNA form, the CDR3 reads TGTGCCCACACGCCTGAAGCTTTCTTT.

V gene TRBV7-9 combines with J gene TRBJ2-2, with D unresolved. This CDR3 is built from 15 residues. Trimming shortened V by 4 bases and J by 5 bases, and 14 bases separated the two germline ends. CDR1 and CDR2 (germline): SEHNR, FQNEAQ (reference sequence). The CDR3 nucleotides read TGTGCCAGCAGCTCGGAGCCGCGAGGTACCGGGGAGCTGTTTTTT. This encodes CASSSEPRGTGELFF.

The rearrangement uses TRBV29-1 and TRBJ2-4; TRBD1 matches at 9 bases. The CDR3 extends over 13 amino acids. V was pared by 8 bases and J by 4 bases, with 6 bases of the junction left unmatched. Per the germline V gene, CDR1 is SQVTM and CDR2 is ANQGSEA. The CDR3 loop reads CSFTGGVKNIQYF. The DNA of the CDR3 is TGCAGCTTTACAGGGGGCGTGAAAAACATTCAGTACTTC.

This chain joins TRBV4-2 and TRBJ2-3; D is uncertain. V dropped 0 bases and J dropped 4 bases, with 8 bases sitting between them. The CDR3 consists of 14 residues. Germline V gene lookup returns CDR1 LGHNA and CDR2 YNFKEQ. DNA for the CDR3: TGTGCCAGCAGCCAAGAAGACTCCTCAGATACGCAGTATTTT. This gives the protein CASSQEDSSDTQYF.

The chain links TRBV5-1 to TRBJ1-2; 8 bases are shared with TRBD1. Per germline, CDR1 SGHRS and CDR2 YFSETQ. J was trimmed by 5 bases and V by 4 bases; bases with no gene match: 4. The length of the CDR3 is 13 residues. CDR3 region: CASSPRTGYGYTF. The CDR3 DNA is TGCGCCAGCAGCCCCCGGACAGGGTATGGCTACACCTTC.

This clone was observed once. V and J are TRBV19 and TRBJ2-7; D is uncertain. V dropped 5 bases and J dropped 2 bases, with 10 bases sitting between them. The CDR3 is 13 residues long. In germline, CDR1 is LNHDA, CDR2 SQIVND (reference sequence). The CDR3 here is CASSVEFPYEQYF. The CDR3 region has the DNA TGTGCCAGTAGTGTGGAATTTCCCTACGAGCAGTACTTC.

V and J are TRBV5-1 and TRBJ2-7; D tentatively fits TRBD1 or TRBD2 (6 bases each). V was shortened by 4 bases and J by 3 bases, with 20 bases between the two germline ends. This CDR3 region has 16 residues. In germline, CDR1 is SGHRS, CDR2 YFSETQ. The CDR3 loop reads CASSHGGGSFDYEQYF. In DNA form, the CDR3 reads TGCGCCAGCAGCCATGGAGGGGGGAGCTTCGACTACGAGCAGTACTTC.